Listed here are 26 T cell receptor beta chains from one sample, sequenced in a study of blood T cell repertoires in COVID-19. Measured with immunoSEQ multiplex PCR; TCRdb has only the in-frame clones, and not every one. Of about 280,000 clones listed, 85% are singletons. Sequencing input: peripheral blood. These receptors all come from a human donor in a cohort sampled during active COVID-19.

This chain joins TRBV19 and TRBJ1-4; tentative D call: TRBD1 (5 bases). The CDR3 contains 13 residues. CDR1 LNHDA and CDR2 SQIVND come from the germline V gene (reference sequence). The ends were cut back, 10 bases at V and 6 bases at J, with 15 bases in the middle. Here the CDR3 DNA reads TGTGCCACCGTGTCCTGGGGCGATGAAAAACTGTTTTTT. Its protein is CATVSWGDEKLFF.

J is TRBJ2-3 and V is TRBV28; D is perhaps TRBD2 (6 bases). Germline V gene sequence: CDR1 MDHEN, CDR2 SYDVKM. This CDR3 region has 15 residues. The ends were cut back, 3 bases at V and 1 base at J, with 11 bases in the middle. The CDR3 sequence is CASSLPGSGTDTQYF. In DNA, the CDR3 is TGTGCCAGCAGTTTGCCCGGGAGCGGCACAGATACGCAGTATTTT. Filled out from reference TRBV28 and TRBJ2-3, the complete variable domain reads DVKVTQSSRYLVKRTGEKVFLECVQDMDHENMFWYRQDPGLGLRLIYFSYDVKMKEKGDIPEGYSVSREKKERFSLILESASTNQTSMYLCASSLPGSGTDTQYFGPGTRLTVL.

This rearrangement joins TRBV15 to TRBJ1-1; D is possibly TRBD1 (5 bases). Between the trimmed V and J ends, which lost 3 bases and 5 bases, there was a span of 13 bases. This CDR3 has 14 residues. Germline V gene sequence: CDR1 LNHNV, CDR2 YYDKDF (reference sequence). CDR3 coding DNA: TGTGCCACCAGCAGTGGGGCCTCATGGACTGAAGCTTTCTTT. Protein sequence: CATSSGASWTEAFF.

This clone occurred a few times. The rearrangement joins TRBV7-2 to TRBJ2-5, with TRBD1 matching over 7 bases. Trimming cost V 5 bases and J 1 base; bases outside gene matches: 4. The length of the CDR3 is 14 residues. Germline V lookup: CDR1 SGHTA, CDR2 FQGNSA. The chain's CDR3 is CASSRGQLQETQYF. As DNA, the CDR3 is TGTGCCAGCAGCCGGGGACAGCTCCAAGAGACCCAGTACTTC. Based on the CDR3 plus reference TRBV7-2 and TRBJ2-5, the full variable domain is GAGVSQSPSNKVTEKGKDVELRCDPISGHTALYWYRQSLGQGLEFLIYFQGNSAPDKSGLPSDRFSAERTGGSVSTLTIQRTQQEDSAVYLCASSRGQLQETQYFGPGTRLLVL.

V and J are TRBV19 and TRBJ2-5, with 8 bases matching TRBD1. Per germline, CDR1 LNHDA and CDR2 SQIVND (reference sequence). CDR3 length: 14 amino acids. V lost 4 bases, J lost 5 bases, and 6 bases stayed unmatched. The CDR3 nucleotides are TGTGCCAGTAGTAGACAGGGGTCGAGGGAGACCCAGTACTTC. It codes for CASSRQGSRETQYF.

V and J are TRBV5-4 and TRBJ2-1; 10 nucleotides align to TRBD2. J lost 8 bases, V lost 5 bases, and 7 bases had no gene match. Germline loops: CDR1 SGHNT, CDR2 YYREEE (reference sequence). CDR3 length: 14 residues. The CDR3 nucleotides read TGTGCCAGCAGGGAGGCTAGCGGGAGCCATGAGCAGTTCTTC. Amino acid sequence: CASREASGSHEQFF.

A word on this clone: The sample has other DNA sequences that encode this CDR3 too. The J gene is TRBJ2-2, the V gene TRBV28, with D unclear. This CDR3 contains 12 residues. The V gene's germline CDR1 is MDHEN and CDR2 SYDVKM. Trimming took off 1 base at V and 8 bases at J, with 5 bases between the two ends. The DNA for the CDR3 is TGTGCCAGCAGTTTATTGACTGGGGAGCTGTTTTTT. Its protein product is CASSLLTGELFF.

For this clone: Other nucleotide sequences from this sample produce the same CDR3. The rearrangement links TRBV9 to TRBJ1-1; D remains unclear. V lost 0 bases to trimming and J lost 1 base, with 7 bases between them. Germline V gives CDR1 SGDLS, CDR2 YYNGEE. CDR3 size: 14 residues. DNA for the CDR3: TGTGCCAGCAGCGTAGGTGAGGCGAACACTGAAGCTTTCTTT. Amino acids: CASSVGEANTEAFF.

The chain uses TRBV28 and TRBJ2-7; 9 nucleotides match TRBD1. The CDR3 loop spans 12 amino acids. V trimming: 8 bases; J trimming: 3 bases; junction bases outside the gene matches: 2. CDR1 and CDR2 from the germline V gene are MDHEN and SYDVKM. DNA for the CDR3: TGTGCCAGCCGGACAGGGGTCTACGAGCAGTACTTC. Translated, it gives CASRTGVYEQYF.

The chain recombines TRBV30 with TRBJ2-7, with 11 bases fitting TRBD2. The CDR3 has 16 amino acids. J was trimmed by 5 bases and V by 0 bases; bases with no gene match: 9. Per the germline V gene, CDR1 is GTSNPN and CDR2 is SVGIG (reference sequence). The CDR3 nucleotides are TGTGCCTGGAGTGTACGAACGACTAGCGGGATTAACGAGCAGTACTTC. The encoded protein is CAWSVRTTSGINEQYF.

This rearrangement joins TRBV18 to TRBJ1-5; 8 nucleotides agree with TRBD1. Germline CDR1 and CDR2: KGHSH and LQKENI. This CDR3 region has 15 residues. The V segment lost 3 bases and the J segment 6 bases; nucleotides outside the gene matches: 7. The CDR3 is CASSPGQGQVQPQHF. CDR3 nucleotide sequence: TGTGCCAGCTCACCCGGACAGGGCCAGGTTCAGCCCCAGCATTTT.

This clone was detected once. The rearrangement links TRBV28 to TRBJ1-6; 7 bases are a match to TRBD1. Germline CDR1 MDHEN, CDR2 SYDVKM. The CDR3 loop spans 17 amino acids. The V segment lost 7 bases and the J segment 4 bases; nucleotides outside the gene matches: 13. CDR3 coding DNA: TGTGCCAGCAAGAATTGGGGACAGTCAATGTATAATTCACCCCTCCACTTT. Translating it yields CASKNWGQSMYNSPLHF.

The V and J genes are TRBV28 and TRBJ2-4, with D maybe TRBD1 (8 bases). The CDR3 totals 17 residues. In germline, CDR1 is MDHEN, CDR2 SYDVKM. V lost 6 bases, J lost 3 bases, and 21 bases lay in between. The CDR3 bases are TGTGCCAGCAGAACGACAGGGGCGGGAGTGGGCAAAAACATTCAGTACTTC. This encodes CASRTTGAGVGKNIQYF.

V and J are TRBV30 and TRBJ2-1; 10 positions match TRBD2. Losses at the gene ends were 0 bases for V and 10 bases for J; bases not matched to a gene: 9. CDR3 length equals 15 residues. Germline CDR1 is GTSNPN and CDR2 is SVGIG (reference sequence). CDR3 in amino acids: CAWSVRLAGAGEQFF. The CDR3 coding sequence is TGTGCCTGGAGTGTAAGGCTAGCGGGAGCAGGCGAGCAGTTCTTC.

This rearrangement joins TRBV28 to TRBJ2-7; D call uncertain. The CDR3 length is 14 residues. V lost 7 bases, J lost 1 base, and 14 bases lay in between. CDR1 and CDR2 from the germline V gene are MDHEN and SYDVKM. CDR3 loop: CASTPVVPSYEQYF. CDR3 nucleotides: TGTGCCAGCACCCCCGTAGTCCCTTCCTACGAGCAGTACTTC.

This chain joins TRBV28 and TRBJ1-4; 9 bases align to TRBD1. Germline values: CDR1 MDHEN, CDR2 SYDVKM. CDR3 length equals 15 residues. Germline trimming cut 6 bases from V and 8 bases from J; bases unmatched to any gene: 10. The CDR3 region is CASRWDRVTGEKLFF. The CDR3, as DNA: TGTGCCAGCAGATGGGACAGGGTGACGGGGGAAAAACTGTTTTTT.

The chain links TRBV6-6 to TRBJ2-3; weak D call: TRBD2 (5 bases). The CDR3 is 15 amino acids. Germline lookup yields CDR1 MNHNY and CDR2 SVGAGI (reference sequence). V was cut by 3 bases and J by 5 bases, with 15 bases left in between. The CDR3 nucleotides are TGTGCCAGCAGTTATGAGTCGGTTCGGGGAGATACGCAGTATTTT. This encodes CASSYESVRGDTQYF.

This rearrangement joins TRBV7-2 to TRBJ2-7; D may be TRBD2 (5 bases). In germline, CDR1 is SGHTA, CDR2 FQGNSA. This CDR3 contains 11 residues. Here the CDR3 reads CRGKDTAEQYF. The CDR3 DNA follows: TGTAGAGGGAAAGACACAGCCGAGCAGTACTTC.

The gene calls are TRBV11-2 and TRBJ1-4; 7 bases map to TRBD1. Per the germline V gene, CDR1 is SGHAT and CDR2 is FQNNGV. With 4 bases clipped from V and 3 bases from J, the junction kept 11 bases outside the gene matches. The CDR3 consists of 17 residues. The DNA for the CDR3 is TGTGCCAGCAGCTCAGACAGGGCGATAAAGTCTAATGAAAAACTGTTTTTT. The encoded protein is CASSSDRAIKSNEKLFF.

The V and J genes are TRBV28 and TRBJ2-1; TRBD2 is a possible D gene (6 bases). Per the germline V gene, CDR1 is MDHEN and CDR2 is SYDVKM. The CDR3 contains 14 residues. V lost 9 bases to trimming and J lost 4 bases, with 16 bases between them. CDR3 DNA sequence: TGTGCCAGTAAAGGGCTAGCGCAGTACAATGAGCAGTTCTTC. Translating it yields CASKGLAQYNEQFF.

The V and J genes are TRBV3-1 (or the pseudogene TRBV3-2) and TRBJ2-7, with D uncertain. The V and J ends lost 2 bases and 6 bases respectively, with 8 bases between them. Germline assignment: CDR1 LGHDT and CDR2 YNNKEL (reference sequence). This CDR3 contains 12 residues. In nucleotides, the CDR3 is TGTGCCAGCAGCCAACTGGGCCGCGAGCAGTACTTC. Amino acid sequence: CASSQLGREQYF.

A remark on this clone: A junction boundary mismatches the germline segment, possibly from a read error. The rearrangement joins TRBV11-3 to TRBJ2-1; 14 bases align to TRBD2. The CDR3 runs 15 residues. The germline CDR1 and CDR2 sequences are SGHNT and YENEEA. CDR3 nucleotide sequence: TGTGCCAGCAGCGTAGAGGGACTAGCGGGAGTTGAGCAGTTCTTC. Its translation is CASSVEGLAGVEQFF.

This sequence joins TRBV5-6 and TRBJ1-1, with D maybe TRBD1 (5 bases). Trimming removed 5 bases at V and 0 bases at J, with 11 bases between. This CDR3 has 14 residues. Germline V gene lookup returns CDR1 SGHDT and CDR2 YYEEEE. The chain's CDR3 is CASRGGRMNTEAFF. The CDR3 bases are TGTGCCAGCAGGGGGGGACGGATGAACACTGAAGCTTTCTTT.

This clone has a handful of counts. The V and J genes are TRBV18 and TRBJ2-5; D ambiguous. Germline-derived CDR1 and CDR2 are KGHSH and LQKENI. V lost 0 bases and J 2 bases, leaving 7 bases between the germline ends. The length of the CDR3 is 14 residues. Written as DNA, the CDR3 is TGTGCCAGCTCACCACCACAGAAACAAGAGACCCAGTACTTC. Amino acids: CASSPPQKQETQYF.

The rearrangement joins TRBV28 to TRBJ2-7; possibly TRBD1 for D (5 bases). CDR3 length: 13 residues. V was clipped by 6 bases and J by 0 bases, with 9 bases between them. Germline CDR1 and CDR2: MDHEN and SYDVKM. CDR3 in amino acids: CASSPDSSYEQYF. CDR3 bases: TGTGCCAGCAGCCCCGACAGCTCCTACGAGCAGTACTTC.

The chain links TRBV28 to TRBJ1-3; maybe TRBD1 (6 bases). This CDR3 is built from 11 residues. V was pared by 10 bases and J by 8 bases, with 12 bases between. Germline CDR1 is MDHEN and CDR2 is SYDVKM. The CDR3 coding sequence is TGTGCCACCGTGCGGGGGCACACCATATATTTT. Translating gives CATVRGHTIYF.